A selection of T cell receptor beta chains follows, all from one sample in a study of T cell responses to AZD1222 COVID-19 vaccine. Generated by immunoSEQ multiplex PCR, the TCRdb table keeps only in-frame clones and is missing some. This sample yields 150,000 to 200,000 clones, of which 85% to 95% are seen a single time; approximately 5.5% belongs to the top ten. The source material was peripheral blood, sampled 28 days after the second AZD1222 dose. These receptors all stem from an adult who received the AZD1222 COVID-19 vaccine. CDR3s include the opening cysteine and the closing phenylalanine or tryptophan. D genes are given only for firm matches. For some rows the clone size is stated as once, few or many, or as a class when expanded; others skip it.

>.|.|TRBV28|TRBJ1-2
CASSPGVYGYTF
TGTGCCAGCAGCCCAGGGGTCTATGGCTACACCTTC
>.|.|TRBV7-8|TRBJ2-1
CASSPTGREQFF
TGTGCCAGCAGCCCTACGGGGCGGGAGCAGTTCTTC
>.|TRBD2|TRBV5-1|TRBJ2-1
CASRTSGSYNEQFF
TGCGCCAGTCGAACTAGCGGATCCTACAATGAGCAGTTCTTC
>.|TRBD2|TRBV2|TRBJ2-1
CASSSGTSPHEQFF
TGTGCCAGCAGTTCCGGGACTAGCCCGCATGAGCAGTTCTTC
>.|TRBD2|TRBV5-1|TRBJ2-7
CASSLGLGGGSYEQYF
TGCGCCAGCAGCCTGGGGTTGGGCGGGGGCTCCTACGAGCAGTACTTC
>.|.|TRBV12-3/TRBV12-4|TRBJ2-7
CASSKTGNGEQYF
TGTGCCAGCAGCAAAACAGGGAACGGCGAGCAGTACTTC
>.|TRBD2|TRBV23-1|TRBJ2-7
CASSHPGLAGGTYEQYF
TGCGCCAGCAGTCACCCTGGACTAGCGGGAGGCACCTACGAGCAGTACTTC
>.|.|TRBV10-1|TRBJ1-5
CASSEGSPTGNQPQHF
TGCGCCAGCAGTGAGGGGTCACCCACGGGCAATCAGCCCCAGCATTTT
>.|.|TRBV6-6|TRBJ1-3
CASSYEANGNTIYF
TGTGCCAGCAGTTACGAAGCCAACGGAAACACCATATATTTT
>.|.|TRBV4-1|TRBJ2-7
CASSQETGYEQYF
TGCGCCAGCAGCCAAGAAACGGGCTACGAGCAGTACTTC
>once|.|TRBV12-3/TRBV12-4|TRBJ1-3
CASSLGGRNTIYF
TGTGCCAGCAGTTTAGGGGGAAGAAACACCATATATTTT
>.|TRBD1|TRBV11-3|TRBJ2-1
CASSSGTGTNEQFF
TGTGCCAGCAGCTCCGGGACAGGGACCAATGAGCAGTTCTTC
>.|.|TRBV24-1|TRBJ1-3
CATSDGHNSGNTIYF
TGTGCCACCAGTGACGGACACAACTCTGGAAACACCATATATTTT
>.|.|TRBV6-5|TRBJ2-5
CASSPDRVWAQYF
TGTGCCAGCAGTCCCGACCGGGTATGGGCCCAGTACTTC
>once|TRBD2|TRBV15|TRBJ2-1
CATSRVGGRAVNEQFF
TGTGCCACCAGCAGAGTAGGCGGGAGGGCCGTCAATGAGCAGTTCTTC
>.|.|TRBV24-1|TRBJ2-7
CATRGDTLDEQYF
TGTGCCACCAGGGGGGACACTCTCGACGAGCAGTACTTC
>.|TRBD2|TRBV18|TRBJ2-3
CASSPPWAGGPRTDTQYF
TGTGCCAGCTCACCGCCATGGGCGGGAGGGCCCCGCACAGATACGCAGTATTTT
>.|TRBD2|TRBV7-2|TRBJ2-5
CASSFRTSDTRETQYF
TGTGCCAGCAGCTTCCGGACTAGCGACACTAGAGAGACCCAGTACTTC
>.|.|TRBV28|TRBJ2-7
CASSSPAGATYEQYF
TGTGCCAGTAGTTCTCCGGCAGGGGCAACCTACGAGCAGTACTTC
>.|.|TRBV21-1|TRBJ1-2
CASSTPRKGGPRRDGYTF
TGTGCCAGCAGCACCCCCCGGAAAGGAGGACCTAGGAGGGATGGCTACACCTTC
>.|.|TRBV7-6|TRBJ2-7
CASSPGPFYEQYF
TGTGCCAGCAGCCCAGGACCCTTCTACGAGCAGTACTTC
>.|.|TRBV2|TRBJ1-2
CASKLRFLYGYTF
TGTGCCAGTAAACTCAGGTTTCTTTATGGCTACACCTTC
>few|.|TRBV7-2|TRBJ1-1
CASSVSVNTEAFF
TGTGCCAGCAGTGTTTCAGTGAACACTGAAGCTTTCTTT
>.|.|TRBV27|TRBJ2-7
CASSPYSGYEQYF
TGTGCCAGCAGTCCCTACTCCGGGTACGAGCAGTACTTC
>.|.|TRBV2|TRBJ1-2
CASSENLSLGYTF
TGTGCCAGCAGTGAGAACCTCTCACTGGGCTACACCTTC
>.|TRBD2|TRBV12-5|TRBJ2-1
CASGLVPSGLLYSYNEQFF
TGTGCTAGTGGTTTGGTACCTAGCGGGCTCCTCTACTCCTACAATGAGCAGTTCTTC
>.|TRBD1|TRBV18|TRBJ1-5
CASSLDRGDRQPQHF
TGTGCCAGCTCACTGGACAGGGGGGATCGACAGCCCCAGCATTTT
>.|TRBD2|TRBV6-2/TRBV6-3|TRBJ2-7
CASSDPTSGSWYEQYF
TGTGCCAGCAGCGATCCCACTAGCGGGAGCTGGTACGAGCAGTACTTC
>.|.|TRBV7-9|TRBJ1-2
CASSRPEQRAYGYTF
TGTGCCAGCAGCCGACCGGAACAGAGGGCTTATGGCTACACCTTC
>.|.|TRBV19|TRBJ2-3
CASSIEGDPDTQYF
TGTGCCAGTAGTATCGAAGGCGACCCAGATACGCAGTATTTT
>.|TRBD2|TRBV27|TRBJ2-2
CASRPGTSGTGELFF
TGTGCCAGCCGCCCCGGGACTAGCGGGACCGGGGAGCTGTTTTTT
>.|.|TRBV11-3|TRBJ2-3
CASSRGDSDTQYF
TGTGCCAGCAGCAGGGGTGATTCAGATACGCAGTATTTT
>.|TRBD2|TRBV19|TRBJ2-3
CASSPLAGLTDTQYF
TGTGCCAGTAGTCCTTTAGCGGGACTCACAGATACGCAGTATTTT
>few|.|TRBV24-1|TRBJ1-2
CATSDSRMNYGYTF
TGTGCCACCAGTGATTCTCGGATGAACTATGGCTACACCTTC
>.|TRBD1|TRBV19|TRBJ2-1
CASRPYGTGIDEQFF
TGTGCCAGTAGGCCCTACGGGACAGGGATTGATGAGCAGTTCTTC
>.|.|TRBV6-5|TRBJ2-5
CASSYSQAGERETQYF
TGTGCCAGCAGTTACTCGCAGGCGGGCGAGCGGGAGACCCAGTACTTC